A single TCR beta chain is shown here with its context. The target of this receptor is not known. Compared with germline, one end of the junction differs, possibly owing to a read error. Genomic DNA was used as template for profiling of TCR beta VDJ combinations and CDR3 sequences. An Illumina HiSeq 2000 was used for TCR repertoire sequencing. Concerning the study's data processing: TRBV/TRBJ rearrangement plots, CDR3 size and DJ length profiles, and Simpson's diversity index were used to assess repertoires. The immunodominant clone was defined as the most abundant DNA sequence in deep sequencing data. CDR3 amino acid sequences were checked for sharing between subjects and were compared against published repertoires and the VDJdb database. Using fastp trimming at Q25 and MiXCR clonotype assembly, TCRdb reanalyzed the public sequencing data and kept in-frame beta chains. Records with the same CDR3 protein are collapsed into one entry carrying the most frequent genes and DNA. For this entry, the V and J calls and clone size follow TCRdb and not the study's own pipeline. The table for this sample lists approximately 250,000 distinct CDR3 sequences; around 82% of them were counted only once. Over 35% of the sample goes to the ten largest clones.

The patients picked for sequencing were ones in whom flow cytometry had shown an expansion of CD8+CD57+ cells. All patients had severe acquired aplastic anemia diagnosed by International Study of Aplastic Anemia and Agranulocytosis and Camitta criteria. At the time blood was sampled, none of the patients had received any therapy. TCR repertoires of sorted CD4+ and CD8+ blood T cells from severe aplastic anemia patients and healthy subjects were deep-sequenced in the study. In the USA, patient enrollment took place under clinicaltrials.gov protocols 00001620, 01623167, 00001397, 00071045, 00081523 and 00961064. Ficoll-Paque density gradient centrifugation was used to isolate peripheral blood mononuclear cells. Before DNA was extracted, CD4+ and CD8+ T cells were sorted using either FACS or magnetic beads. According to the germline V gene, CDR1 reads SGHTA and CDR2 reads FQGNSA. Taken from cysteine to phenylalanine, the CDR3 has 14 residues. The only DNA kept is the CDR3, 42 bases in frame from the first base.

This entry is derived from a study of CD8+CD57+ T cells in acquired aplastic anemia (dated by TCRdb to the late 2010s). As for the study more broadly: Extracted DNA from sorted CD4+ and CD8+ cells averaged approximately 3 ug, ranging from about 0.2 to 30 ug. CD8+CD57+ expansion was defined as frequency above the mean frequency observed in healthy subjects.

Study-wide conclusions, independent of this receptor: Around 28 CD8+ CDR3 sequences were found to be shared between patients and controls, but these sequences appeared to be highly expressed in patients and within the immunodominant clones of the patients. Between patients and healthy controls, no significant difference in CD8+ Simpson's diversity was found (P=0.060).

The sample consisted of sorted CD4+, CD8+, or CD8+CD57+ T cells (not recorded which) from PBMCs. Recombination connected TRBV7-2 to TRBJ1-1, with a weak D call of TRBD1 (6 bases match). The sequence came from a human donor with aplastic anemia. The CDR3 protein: CASSLGGQAAEAYF. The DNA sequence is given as TGTGCCAGCAGCTTAGGGGGGCAAGCCGCTGAAGCTTACTTT. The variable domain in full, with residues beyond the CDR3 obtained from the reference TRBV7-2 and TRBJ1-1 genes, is GAGVSQSPSNKVTEKGKDVELRCDPISGHTALYWYRQSLGQGLEFLIYFQGNSAPDKSGLPSDRFSAERTGGSVSTLTIQRTQQEDSAVYLCASSLGGQAAEAYFGQGTRLTVV.